Listed below are T cell receptor beta chains from one sample, sequenced in a study of T cells in Graves' hyperthyroidism and ophthalmopathy. A single record per CDR3 protein comes from TCRdb applying MiXCR to the multiplex PCR reads. Counted here are about 640,000 distinct CDR3 sequences, roughly 14% occurring once; the ten biggest clones make up approximately 12%. The sequenced sample consisted of blood. The receptors originated from a woman between 45 and 60 years old with Graves' ophthalmopathy. Both conserved end residues are part of each CDR3. D genes are given only for firm matches. Size tells how often a clone was seen (once, few, many) or the class of an expanded clone, and some rows leave it out.

V: TRBV18
size: NA
J: TRBJ2-7
D: NA
DNA: TGTGCCAGCTCACCACCGCAGGGATTCATCTACGAGCAGTACTTC
CDR3: CASSPPQGFIYEQYF

V: TRBV28
size: many
J: TRBJ2-3
D: TRBD2
DNA: TGTGCCAGCAGTGGTAGCGGGGCGTACACAGATACGCAGTATTTT
CDR3: CASSGSGAYTDTQYF

V: TRBV4-1
size: once
J: TRBJ1-5
D: NA
DNA: TGCGCCAGCAGCCAAACCCTCGGGACGGCAAGCAATCAGCCCCAGCATTTT
CDR3: CASSQTLGTASNQPQHF

V: TRBV28
size: few
J: TRBJ2-1
D: TRBD2
DNA: TGTGCCAGCAGAAATTACCGGGAGGCGTACAATGAGCAGTTCTTC
CDR3: CASRNYREAYNEQFF

V: TRBV12-3/TRBV12-4
size: many
J: TRBJ1-5
D: NA
DNA: TGTGCCAGCAGTACCGGTGAGGCACTTTATCAGCCCCAGCATTTT
CDR3: CASSTGEALYQPQHF

V: TRBV20-1
size: many
J: TRBJ1-2
D: NA
DNA: TGCAGTGCTAGAGAAGGGGTCAACTATGGCTACACCTTC
CDR3: CSAREGVNYGYTF

V: TRBV30
size: many
J: TRBJ1-1
D: NA
DNA: TGTGCCTGGAGTGTATTTGGGGGAACGAATGAAGGGGCTTTCTTT
CDR3: CAWSVFGGTNEGAFF

V: TRBV29-1
size: NA
J: TRBJ2-1
D: NA
DNA: TGCAGCGTTCAAGATACAGGGTCTAGGAATGAGCAGTTCTTC
CDR3: CSVQDTGSRNEQFF

V: TRBV6-1
size: many
J: TRBJ2-1
D: TRBD2
DNA: TGTGCCAGCAGTACCCGGCTAGCGGGACCTTCGGATGAGCAGTTCTTC
CDR3: CASSTRLAGPSDEQFF

V: TRBV12-3/TRBV12-4
size: many
J: TRBJ1-2
D: NA
DNA: TGTGCCAGCAGCCAGACGGATTCTAACTATGGCTACACCTTC
CDR3: CASSQTDSNYGYTF

V: TRBV11-2
size: NA
J: TRBJ2-7
D: TRBD1
DNA: TGTGCCAGCAGCTTAACCCCGGGACAGGGCTACGAGCAGTACTTC
CDR3: CASSLTPGQGYEQYF

V: TRBV7-3
size: few
J: TRBJ2-3
D: TRBD2
DNA: TGTGCCAGCAGCTCCCCCCGCTGGCCTAGCGGGTCTTCCACAGATACGCAGTATTTT
CDR3: CASSSPRWPSGSSTDTQYF

V: TRBV6-2/TRBV6-3
size: many
J: TRBJ2-7
D: NA
DNA: TGTGCCAGCAGTTACTCGGGAGGTGGCCTCTACGAGCAGTACTTC
CDR3: CASSYSGGGLYEQYF

V: TRBV7-2
size: many
J: TRBJ2-7
D: TRBD2
DNA: TGTGCCAGCAGCTTCGGACTAGCGGTTTCCTACGAGCAGTACTTC
CDR3: CASSFGLAVSYEQYF

V: TRBV9
size: few
J: TRBJ1-2
D: NA
DNA: TGTGCCAGCAGCGAGGGCGGGAACTATGGCTACACCTTC
CDR3: CASSEGGNYGYTF

V: TRBV29-1
size: many
J: TRBJ2-4
D: NA
DNA: TGCAGCGTTGCCGGACTAGCCAAAAACATTCAGTACTTC
CDR3: CSVAGLAKNIQYF